This T cell receptor beta chain originates from a study of shared clonotypes between healthy human individuals (dated by TCRdb to the early 2020s). Looking at the study overall: The cohort comprised a couple of women and a few men aged 18 to 49 years. Per donor, leukapheresis produced somewhere between about 0.8 and 9.5 billion PBMCs. To increase sequencing depth and limit assay-specific biases, different laboratories used diverse techniques to prepare libraries and sequence TCR repertoires. Blood TCR repertoires of about 5 healthy adults were deeply sequenced to estimate repertoire size and the extent of clonotype sharing between individuals. For each donor, CD4 naive and CD4 memory were each given three plates, CD8 naive was given two plates, and CD8 memory was given one plate. Summary of the overall study and its limitations: Incomplete sequencing was indicated by rarefaction of sorted-subset datasets, despite the large sequencing depth. Compared with non-shared clonotypes, the clonotypes found in all four sorted-subset donors had higher generation probabilities. Pairwise subsampling indicated that sequencing depth was expected to affect the degree of clonotype sharing among donors. Sharing across a few donors was observed for 5% to 6.5% of naive CD4, about 4% of naive CD8, 2.3% of memory CD4, and approximately 0.41% of memory CD8 clonotypes. Because the study included a small number of donors, the genetic and exposure-history diversity represented was limited. Naive subsets generally had larger estimated clonotype richness than memory subsets. Sampling was restricted to blood, and TCR repertoires in tissue are likely to differ from TCR repertoires in blood.

CD8 naive samples were CD45RO-negative cells positively selected for CCR7, giving a CD45RA+CCR7+ population that excluded TemRA cells. The donors were healthy, HIV-negative adults who had no recently reported acute infections or vaccinations. Every donor was a Caucasian adult residing in Nashville, Tennessee, USA. Blood was collected by leukapheresis, and PBMCs were isolated by Ficoll-Histopaque density gradient centrifugation and then cryopreserved in liquid nitrogen vapor phase. Analytical flow cytometry was used to check the purity and quantity of each magnetically sorted T cell population. Genomic DNA was isolated from each sorted fraction and quantified by UV absorbance on a Nanodrop 2000c. Using the deep immunoSEQ assay, multiplex PCR amplified TCR CDR3 regions from genomic DNA. Extracted genomic DNA from each cell subset was spread evenly across all wells of several immunoSEQ 96-well plates, with each plate serving as a replicate. For sorted subsets, roughly 190 ng of genomic DNA, equivalent to around 29,000 T cell genomes, went into each replicate PCR. The purified libraries were quantified using a Qubit 3.0 fluorometer, sized with a Bioanalyzer 2100, and then quantified again using the KAPA Library Quantification kit. Every immunoSEQ 96-well plate was sequenced on a separate single-read 150-cycle Illumina NextSeq 550 flow cell. In the authors' own workflow: The immunoSEQ output contained only junctional sequences without quality scores, so filtering could not match that applied to full-length reads. Sequences were annotated with PyIR, a Python wrapper for IgBLAST v1.9, using IMGT germline references to assign V/J genes and CDR3. Any read was removed if the V/J assignment was weak (E-value above 1e-6), the CDR3 was missing, or the read contained stop codons, out-of-frame junctions, or ambiguous translated residues. V3J clonotypes were defined as sequences sharing an identical inferred V gene, J gene, and CDR3 amino acid sequence. Percentage overlap between repertoires was calculated by dividing the number of shared unique clonotypes by the size of the smaller repertoire. Repertoire richness was assessed with RTK rarefaction, the Chao1 estimator, and Recon v2.1 estimates of unobserved clonotypes. OLGA was used to compute generation probabilities for all TCRbeta clonotypes that the gDNA method yielded from a handful of donors. TCRdb mirrors the immuneACCESS table, restricted to in-frame sequences. Some clones are absent from its copies; in checked studies, under half trace to an unresolved V gene, and the reason for the others is unknown. V and J calls and clone size come straight from that table; D and trimming were deduced from the DNA. The table for this sample lists approximately 2,200,000 clones; 85% to 95% of them were counted only once. Over 1.5% of the sample comes from the top ten.

About this clone: Its antigen target is currently unknown. No much larger clone exists at a distance of one base, and base qualities are not known.

The germline V gene (reference sequence) yields MNHEY for CDR1 and SMNVEV for CDR2. Reading from cysteine to phenylalanine, the CDR3 counts 18 amino acids. Only the CDR3 part of the read is kept: 54 bases, read in frame from the first base. Cut back by 4 bases and 4 bases, the V and J ends lie 25 bases apart. The material sequenced was naive CD8+ T cells from PBMCs. The sample's cell subset or site label, decoded: CD45RA+CCR7+. The sequence came from a man aged 18 to 30 in good health. Some clones in this sample may be carry-over from other donors' samples. Here the chain combines TRBV27 and TRBJ1-2, and perhaps TRBD1 as D gene, on 6 matching bases. The CDR3 protein: CASSSGHSRGLHAYGYTF. At the DNA level, the sequence is TGTGCCAGCAGTTCTGGACACTCGCGGGGGCTCCACGCCTATGGCTACACCTTC.